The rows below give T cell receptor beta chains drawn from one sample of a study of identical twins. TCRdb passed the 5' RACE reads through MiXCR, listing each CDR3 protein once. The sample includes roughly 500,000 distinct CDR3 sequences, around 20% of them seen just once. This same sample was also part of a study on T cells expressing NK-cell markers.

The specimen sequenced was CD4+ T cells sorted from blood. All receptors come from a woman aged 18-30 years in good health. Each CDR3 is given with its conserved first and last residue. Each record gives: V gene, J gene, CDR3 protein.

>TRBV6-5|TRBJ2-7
CASSSPLTSGRLEQYF
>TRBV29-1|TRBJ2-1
CSARTGLGSGEQFF
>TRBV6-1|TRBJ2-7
CASGQGGYEQYF
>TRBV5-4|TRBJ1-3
CASSPNRAGNTIYF
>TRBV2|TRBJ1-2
CASSEGQAYYGYTF
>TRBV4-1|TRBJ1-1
CASSYPGQRMKNTEAFF
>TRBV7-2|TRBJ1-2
CASSLARGHGYTF
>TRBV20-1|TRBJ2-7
CSATWIGGDHPNEQYF
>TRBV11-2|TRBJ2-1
CASSPTSGRRNEQFF
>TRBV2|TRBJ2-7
CASRGGPSYEQYF
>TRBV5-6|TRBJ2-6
CASSLQAGANVLTF
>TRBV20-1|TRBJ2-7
CSARVQTAAYEQYF
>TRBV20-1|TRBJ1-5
CSARGGAEQPQHF
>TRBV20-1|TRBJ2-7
CSAKRGLAGSLGFRQYF
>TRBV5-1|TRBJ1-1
CASSLHRGSTEAFF
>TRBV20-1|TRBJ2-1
CSTKSLAGGPNEQFF
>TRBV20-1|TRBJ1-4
CSAREGIGNEKLFF
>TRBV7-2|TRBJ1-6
CASSLRDRGGSPLHF
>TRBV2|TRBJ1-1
CAAGTLNTEAFF
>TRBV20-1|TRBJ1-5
CSARRQGGNQPQHF
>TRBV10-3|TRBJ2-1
CAISEGLKPSSYNEQFF
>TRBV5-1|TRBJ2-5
CASSSRDRAAETQYF
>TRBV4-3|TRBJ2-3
CASSQEVAGAPNTQYF
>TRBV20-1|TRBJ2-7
CSAREGGLAGVYEQYF
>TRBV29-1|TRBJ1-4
CSVLEGTHEKLFF
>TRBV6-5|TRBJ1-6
CASSYRGRIDSPLHF
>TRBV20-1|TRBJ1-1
CSARPGTAFQRAEAFF
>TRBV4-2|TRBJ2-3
CASSQVSSGDTDTQYF
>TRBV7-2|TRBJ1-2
CASSLGQKDGYTF
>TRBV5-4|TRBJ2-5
CASSLGTSGVMEETQYF
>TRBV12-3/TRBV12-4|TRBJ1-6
CASRHRADGAPLHF
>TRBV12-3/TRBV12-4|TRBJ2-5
CASTTPGRETQYF
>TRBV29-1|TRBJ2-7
CSVAKGRTYEQYF
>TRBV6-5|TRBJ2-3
CASSILDTQYF
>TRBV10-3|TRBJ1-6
CAISGSRRGNSPLHF
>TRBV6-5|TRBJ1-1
CASSPRRGRAFF
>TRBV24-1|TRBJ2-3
CATSDADSTDTQYF
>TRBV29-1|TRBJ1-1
CSVRTGSANTEAFF
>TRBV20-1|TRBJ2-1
CSSGGGTYNEQFF
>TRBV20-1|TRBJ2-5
CSARDLAGETQYF
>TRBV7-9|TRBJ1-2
CASSLGPEGYTF
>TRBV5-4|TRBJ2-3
CASSWSVVGTDTQYF
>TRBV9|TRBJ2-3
CASSRSALTDTQYF
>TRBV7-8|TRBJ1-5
CASSFQGQGLSQPQHF
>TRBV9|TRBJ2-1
CASSVGGIRGDEQFF
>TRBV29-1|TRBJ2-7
CSVRGLGAREQYF
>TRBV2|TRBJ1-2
CASRVDYGYTF
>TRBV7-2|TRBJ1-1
CASSLVRQPSEAFF
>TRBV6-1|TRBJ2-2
CASSPRRVTGELFF
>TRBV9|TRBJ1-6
CASSVESLNSPLHF